The TCR beta chain described here comes from a study of blood T cell repertoires in COVID-19. The CDR3 has 20 amino acids. Germline V gives CDR1 KGHDR, CDR2 SFDVKD. After removal of 4 bases from V and 3 bases from J, the junction contained 14 bases not matched to a gene. Authors' processing steps: Researchers report that nucleated cell counts were estimated from reference gene primer amplification. Libraries were prepared by immunoSEQ multiplex PCR; TCRdb keeps only in-frame clonotypes and omits some of them. The V and J calls and clone size were taken over from that table, and D and trimming were inferred from the DNA. The table shows fewer than 70,000 clones, with less than 90% occurring only once.

This chain uses TRBV24-1 with TRBJ2-4; TRBD2 matches at 13 bases. Sequenced sample: peripheral blood. The clonotype comes from a man older than 75 with acute or convalescent COVID-19. The CDR3 coding sequence is TGTGCCACCAGTGAGGCAACTAGCGGGAGGGCCTCTGGAGGCAAAAACATTCAGTACTTC. Encoded protein: CATSEATSGRASGGKNIQYF.